The entry below describes one T cell receptor (beta chain). This sample is part of a study of T cell changes during pregnancy in multiple sclerosis. V shed 3 bases and J shed 9 bases, with 9 bases lying between them. Germline values: CDR1 DFQATT, CDR2 SNEGSKA (reference sequence). The CDR3 spans 11 residues. TCRdb's copy holds only in-frame clones and misses some; the assay was immunoSEQ multiplex PCR. The top ten hold more than 8% of the sample, which has tens of thousands of clones, roughly 90% seen once. V is TRBV20-1 and J is TRBJ2-4; D is unclear. The sample consisted of peripheral blood, taken after pregnancy. The origin of this receptor is a female donor in good health, enrolled as a control in a pregnancy study. Here the CDR3 reads CSASMFGIQYF. In nucleotides, the CDR3 is TGCAGTGCTAGTATGTTCGGCATTCAGTACTTC.